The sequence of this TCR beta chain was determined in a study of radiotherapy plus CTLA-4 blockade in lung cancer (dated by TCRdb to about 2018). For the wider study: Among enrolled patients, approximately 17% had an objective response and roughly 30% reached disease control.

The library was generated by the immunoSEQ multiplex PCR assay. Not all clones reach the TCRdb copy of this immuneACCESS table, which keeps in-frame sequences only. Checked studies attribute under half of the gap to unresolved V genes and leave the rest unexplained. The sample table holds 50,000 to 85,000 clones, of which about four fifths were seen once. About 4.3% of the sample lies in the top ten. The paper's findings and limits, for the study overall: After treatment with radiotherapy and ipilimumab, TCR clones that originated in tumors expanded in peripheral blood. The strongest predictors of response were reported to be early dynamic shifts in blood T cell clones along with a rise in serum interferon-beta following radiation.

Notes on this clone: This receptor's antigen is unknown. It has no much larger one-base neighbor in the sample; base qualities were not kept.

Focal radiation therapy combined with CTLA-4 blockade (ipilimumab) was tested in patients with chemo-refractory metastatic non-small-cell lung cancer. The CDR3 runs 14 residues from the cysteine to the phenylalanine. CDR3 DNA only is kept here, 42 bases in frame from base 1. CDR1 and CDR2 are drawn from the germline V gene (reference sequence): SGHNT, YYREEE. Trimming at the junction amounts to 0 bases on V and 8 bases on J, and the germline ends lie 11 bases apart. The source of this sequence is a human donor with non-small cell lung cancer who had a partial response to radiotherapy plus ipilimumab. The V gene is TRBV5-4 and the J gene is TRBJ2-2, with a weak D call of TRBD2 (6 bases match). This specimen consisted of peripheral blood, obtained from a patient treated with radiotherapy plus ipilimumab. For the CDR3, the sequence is CASSLDPGTGELFF. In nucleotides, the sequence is TGTGCCAGCAGCTTGGATCCCGGGACTGGGGAGCTGTTTTTT. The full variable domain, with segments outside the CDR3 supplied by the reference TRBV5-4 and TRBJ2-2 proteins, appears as ETGVTQSPTHLIKTRGQQVTLRCSSQSGHNTVSWYQQALGQGPQFIFQYYREEENGRGNFPPRFSGLQFPNYSSELNVNALELDDSALYLCASSLDPGTGELFFGEGSRLTVL.